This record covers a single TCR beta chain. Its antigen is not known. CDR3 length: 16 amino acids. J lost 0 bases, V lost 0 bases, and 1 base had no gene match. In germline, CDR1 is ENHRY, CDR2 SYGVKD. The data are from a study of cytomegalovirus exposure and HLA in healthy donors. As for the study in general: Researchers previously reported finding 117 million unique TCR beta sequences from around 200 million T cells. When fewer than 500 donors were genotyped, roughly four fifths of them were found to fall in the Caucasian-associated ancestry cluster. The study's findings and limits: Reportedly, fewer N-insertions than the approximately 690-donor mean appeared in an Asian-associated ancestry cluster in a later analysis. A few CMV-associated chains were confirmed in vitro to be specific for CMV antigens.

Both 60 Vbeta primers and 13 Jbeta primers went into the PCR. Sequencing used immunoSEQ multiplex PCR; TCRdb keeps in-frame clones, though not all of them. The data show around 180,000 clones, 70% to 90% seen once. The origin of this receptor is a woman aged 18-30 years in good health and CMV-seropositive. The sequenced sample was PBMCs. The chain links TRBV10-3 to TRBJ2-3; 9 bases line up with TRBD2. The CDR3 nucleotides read TGTGCCATCAGTGAGTCCCTAGCGGGGAGCACAGATACGCAGTATTTT. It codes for CAISESLAGSTDTQYF.